This T cell receptor beta chain stems from a study of blood T cell repertoires in COVID-19. At the level of the study: Acute and convalescent COVID-19 samples came from the United States, Italy and Spain. T cells, B-cell-depleted T cells, or PBMCs supplied cDNA or gDNA.

As processed by the authors: Cell counts per sample came from amplifying reference gene primers. Only in-frame clones appear in the TCRdb table, and some are missing; sequencing was by immunoSEQ multiplex PCR. D and trimming were read from the DNA, whereas the V and J calls and clone size are those reported in that table. There are almost 200,000 clones in the sample; 85% to 90% occur only once, and approximately 0.75% lies in the top ten. The V gene's germline CDR1 is MDHEN and CDR2 SYDVKM. The CDR3 runs to 15 residues. V lost 3 bases to trimming and J lost 4 bases, with 15 bases between them. Material for sequencing was peripheral blood. The clonotype originates from a woman aged 70-85 years with acute or convalescent COVID-19. The V and J genes are TRBV28 and TRBJ2-5, with D possibly matching TRBD1 (5 bases). The CDR3, as DNA: TGTGCCAGCAGTTTGGGAACTGGTGGGGCAGAGACCCAGTACTTC. Translated, it gives CASSLGTGGAETQYF.